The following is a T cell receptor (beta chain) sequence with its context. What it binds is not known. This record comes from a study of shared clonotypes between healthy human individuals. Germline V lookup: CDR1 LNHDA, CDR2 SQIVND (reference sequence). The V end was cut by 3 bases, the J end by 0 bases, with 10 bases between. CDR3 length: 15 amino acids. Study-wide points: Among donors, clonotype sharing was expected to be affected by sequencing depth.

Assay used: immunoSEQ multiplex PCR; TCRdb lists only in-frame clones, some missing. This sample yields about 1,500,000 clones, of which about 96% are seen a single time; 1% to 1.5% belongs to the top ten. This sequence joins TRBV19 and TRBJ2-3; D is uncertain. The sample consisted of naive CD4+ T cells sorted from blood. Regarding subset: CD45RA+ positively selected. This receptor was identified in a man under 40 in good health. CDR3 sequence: CASSIRPLSTDTQYF. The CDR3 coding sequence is TGTGCCAGTAGTATTCGCCCACTGAGCACAGATACGCAGTATTTT.